This T cell receptor beta chain was profiled in a study of control samples from healthy donors and cancer patients. Here immunoSEQ multiplex PCR was the method, and the copy in TCRdb shows in-frame clones only, minus some. The table lists 100,000 to 150,000 clones, roughly 87% of them singletons. CDR1 is MNHNS and CDR2 is SASEGT in the germline V gene. V dropped 1 base and J dropped 7 bases, with 14 bases sitting between them. The CDR3 is 15 amino acids. The sample consisted of blood. This TCR was recovered from a man aged 18 to 30 in good health. The V gene is TRBV6-1, the J gene TRBJ2-1; no clear D gene. CDR3 region: CASSEESGLWNEQFF. In DNA, the CDR3 is TGTGCCAGCAGTGAAGAGTCAGGTCTTTGGAATGAGCAGTTCTTC.